Each of the 32 T cell receptor beta chains below was sequenced from the same sample in a study of post-analysis software for immune sequencing data. Study-level results: Patients used five TRBV segments, including TRBV5-6, TRBV5-1 and TRBV20-1, more often than controls.

Their cognate antigens are unknown. Unique molecular identifiers had been added to the TCR beta cDNA libraries. MiXCR, run by TCRdb on the PCR reads, gives a single entry per CDR3 protein. The profile shows about 380,000 distinct CDR3 sequences, less than 40% of them singletons. The sequenced sample was blood. These TCRs come from a girl aged 10-17 years with multiple sclerosis.

The rearrangement uses TRBV5-1 and TRBJ2-3; 9 nucleotides agree with TRBD2. Trimming at V came to 0 bases and at J to 0 bases, leaving 5 bases not matched to a gene. Germline V CDR1 and CDR2: SGHRS, YFSETQ. The CDR3 consists of 17 residues. CDR3 protein: CASSLAPTSGSTDTQYF. The CDR3 DNA sequence: TGCGCCAGCAGCTTGGCCCCGACTAGCGGAAGCACAGATACGCAGTATTTT.

The table lists this clonotype with a few counts. The rearrangement uses TRBV6-5 and TRBJ1-6; D not resolved. Trimming left V 2 bases short and J 7 bases short, with 3 bases between. This CDR3 has 12 amino acids. CDR1 is MNHEY and CDR2 is SVGAGI in the germline V gene. Written as DNA, the CDR3 is TGTGCCAGCAGTTACAGGAATTCACCCCTCCACTTT. It yields the protein CASSYRNSPLHF.

The chain is built from TRBV6-5 and TRBJ1-2; no definite D call. V gave up 7 bases and J gave up 8 bases, with 17 bases separating them. The CDR3 consists of 13 residues. Germline V gives CDR1 MNHEY, CDR2 SVGAGI. The CDR3 DNA reads as TGTGCCAGCATGAGGCCCCCCTATGGCGGCTACACCTTC. Protein: CASMRPPYGGYTF.

This chain uses TRBV6-4 with TRBJ2-7; maybe TRBD1 (6 bases). The germline CDR1 and CDR2 sequences are MRHNA and SNTAGT. V lost 9 bases and J 4 bases, leaving 10 bases between the germline ends. The CDR3 runs 11 residues. The CDR3 reads CARLTGYEQYF. CDR3 nucleotide sequence: TGTGCCAGACTCACAGGGTACGAGCAGTACTTC.

The gene calls are TRBV4-2 and TRBJ1-1; D is perhaps TRBD1 (6 bases). Germline CDR1 is LGHNA and CDR2 is YNFKEQ. V was trimmed by 2 bases and J by 6 bases, leaving 10 bases between them. The CDR3 sequence is 13 residues long. The CDR3 bases are TGTGCCAGCAGCCAACCACAGGGTTCTGAAGCTTTCTTT. This sequence encodes CASSQPQGSEAFF.

This clonotype was detected a few times. The V call is TRBV9, the J call TRBJ2-7; TRBD2 might be the D (6 bases). The CDR3 has 12 residues. V lost 4 bases to trimming and J lost 5 bases, with 10 bases between them. From germline, CDR1 is SGDLS and CDR2 YYNGEE. Written as DNA, the CDR3 is TGTGCCAGCAGCTCCTGGGGGGACGAGCAGTACTTC. Protein: CASSSWGDEQYF. Supplemented by reference TRBV9 and TRBJ2-7, the full variable domain reads DSGVTQTPKHLITATGQRVTLRCSPRSGDLSVYWYQQSLDQGLQFLIQYYNGEERAKGNILERFSAQQFPDLHSELNLSSLELGDSALYFCASSSWGDEQYFGPGTRLTVT.

In nucleotides, the CDR3 is TGCAGTGCTAGAGACGGGACTAGCGGGTCACGGGAGCAGTTCTTC. Amino acids: CSARDGTSGSREQFF. The chain combines TRBV20-1 with TRBJ2-1; 12 bases are a match to TRBD2. This CDR3 region has 15 residues. The V gene's germline CDR1 is DFQATT and CDR2 SNEGSKA (reference sequence). V shed 0 bases, J shed 10 bases, and the junction held 7 bases outside the gene matches.

V and J are TRBV12-3 or TRBV12-4 and TRBJ2-7; a weak D match, TRBD2 (6 bases). The CDR3 runs 14 residues. The V gene lost 3 bases and the J gene lost 3 bases, with 12 bases spanning the gap. The CDR3 DNA reads as TGTGCCAGCAGTTTCAGCGGGTCGGGCTACGAGCAGTACTTC. Translation: CASSFSGSGYEQYF.

This chain uses TRBV4-2 with TRBJ1-1, with D tentatively TRBD1 (5 bases). Germline CDR1 reads LGHNA; CDR2 reads YNFKEQ. The V and J ends lost 4 bases and 1 base respectively, with 10 bases between them. The CDR3 covers 14 residues. The CDR3 coding sequence is TGTGCCAGCAGCCCCGGAGACAGGAACACTGAAGCTTTCTTT. Protein: CASSPGDRNTEAFF.

In this sample, this clonotype turned up once. The CDR3 nucleotides read TGTGCCAGCAGTATGGGGACCGGGGAGCTGTTTTTT. It yields the protein CASSMGTGELFF. The chain employs TRBV7-9 and TRBJ2-2; D is undetermined. With 6 bases removed from V and 5 bases from J, the gap between germline ends came to 7 bases. Germline values: CDR1 SEHNR, CDR2 FQNEAQ (reference sequence). This CDR3 region has 12 residues.

The J gene is TRBJ1-5, the V gene TRBV12-3 or TRBV12-4, with 8 bases fitting TRBD1. V trimming: 7 bases; J trimming: 6 bases; junction bases outside the gene matches: 11. This CDR3 is 15 amino acids long. The CDR3 DNA reads as TGTGCCAGCACCCCGGACAGGGTGCCCCCTCAGCCCCAGCATTTT. This translates into CASTPDRVPPQPQHF.

The V and J genes are TRBV7-2 and TRBJ1-1, with TRBD1 as a possible D gene (5 bases). The V end was cut by 5 bases, the J end by 3 bases, with 13 bases between. Germline CDR1 reads SGHTA; CDR2 reads FQGNSA. There are 14 residues in the CDR3. CDR3 sequence reads: CASSPGTWDTEAFF. CDR3 DNA sequence: TGTGCCAGCAGCCCAGGGACGTGGGACACTGAAGCTTTCTTT.

There are a few counts of this clonotype. The chain carries TRBV20-1 and TRBJ1-5, with 8 bases matching TRBD1. The germline V gene encodes CDR1 DFQATT and CDR2 SNEGSKA (reference sequence). This CDR3 comprises 15 residues. Trimming removed 5 bases from V and 5 bases from J; junction bases left unmatched: 11. Here the CDR3 reads CSASPQGALHQPQHF. The CDR3 DNA is TGCAGTGCTTCCCCTCAGGGGGCACTCCATCAGCCCCAGCATTTT.

This clonotype was detected a few times. The J gene is TRBJ1-1, the V gene TRBV27; D remains ambiguous. Germline V gene sequence: CDR1 MNHEY, CDR2 SMNVEV (reference sequence). V gave up 4 bases and J gave up 8 bases, with 11 bases separating them. The CDR3 spans 12 residues. The CDR3 loop is CASSSFGTEAFF. CDR3 nucleotides: TGTGCCAGCAGTTCCTTTGGTACAGAAGCTTTCTTT.

V is TRBV7-8 and J is TRBJ1-1, with 8 bases fitting TRBD1. Germline values: CDR1 SGHVS, CDR2 FQNEAQ. V lost 5 bases to trimming and J lost 7 bases; unmatched junction nucleotides: 6. CDR3 length: 13 residues. In nucleotides, the CDR3 is TGTGCCAGCAGCGCCCGGACAGGGAGTGAAGCTTTCTTT. This gives the protein CASSARTGSEAFF.

The V and J genes are TRBV12-3 or TRBV12-4 and TRBJ1-1; D is perhaps TRBD1 (6 bases). With 6 bases removed from V and 5 bases from J, the gap between germline ends came to 19 bases. There are 15 residues in the CDR3. In DNA, the CDR3 is TGTGCCAGCAGCTGTATGGAGCAGGGGATGACTGAAGCTTTCTTT. Amino acid sequence: CASSCMEQGMTEAFF.

This clonotype was seen just once. The V call is TRBV29-1, the J call TRBJ1-2; D possibly corresponds to TRBD1 (6 bases). The germline V and J ends were trimmed by 0 bases and 4 bases, with 15 bases remaining between them. The CDR3 consists of 15 residues. Per germline, CDR1 SQVTM and CDR2 ANQGSEA. CDR3 residues: CSVEDRGGFGYGYTF. CDR3 DNA: TGCAGCGTTGAAGATCGGGGGGGCTTTGGCTATGGCTACACCTTC.

This clonotype has just a few counts. This sequence joins TRBV20-1 and TRBJ2-2; possible D gene TRBD2, 7 bases. Germline V gene lookup returns CDR1 DFQATT and CDR2 SNEGSKA (reference sequence). V lost 1 base and J 4 bases, leaving 16 bases between the germline ends. The CDR3 consists of 16 residues. The DNA for the CDR3 is TGCAGTGCTAGAGGAGGGGGGGGGCCGTTCACCGGGGAGCTGTTTTTT. It yields the protein CSARGGGGPFTGELFF.

For this clonotype: It is likely a read error, because the conserved phenylalanine at the end of the CDR3 is missing. The chain links TRBV27 to TRBJ2-1; 14 nucleotides agree with TRBD2. Germline CDR1 and CDR2: MNHEY and SMNVEV (reference sequence). V was pared by 5 bases and J by 3 bases, with 6 bases of the junction left unmatched. The CDR3 has 17 amino acids. This CDR3 reads CASSPGTSGGLYNEQFS. CDR3 coding DNA: TGTGCCAGCAGTCCAGGGACTAGCGGGGGCCTCTACAATGAGCAGTTCTCC.

The genes are TRBV6-1 and TRBJ2-4; D possibly corresponds to TRBD1 (5 bases). Germline V CDR1 and CDR2: MNHNS, SASEGT. The CDR3 runs 15 residues. The V and J ends lost 1 base and 5 bases respectively, with 12 bases between them. In DNA form, the CDR3 reads TGTGCCAGCAGTGAAGTCCAGGGAAACCAAAACATTCAGTACTTC. Protein product: CASSEVQGNQNIQYF.

This clonotype was counted between two and nine times. This rearrangement joins TRBV3-1 to TRBJ2-1, with 10 bases identical to TRBD2. From germline, CDR1 is LGHDT and CDR2 YNNKEL (reference sequence). The CDR3 runs to 14 residues. V shed 7 bases, J shed 7 bases, and the junction held 7 bases outside the gene matches. The CDR3 bases are TGTGCCAGCACCCCGGGACTAGCGTGGAATGAGCAGTTCTTC. It is translated as CASTPGLAWNEQFF.

To note about this clonotype: Germline and junction disagree at one end, which may indicate a read error. J is TRBJ2-7 and V is TRBV6-5; 10 bases are a match to TRBD2. This CDR3 has 13 residues. The germline V gene encodes CDR1 MNHEY and CDR2 SVGAGI. CDR3 loop: CASNSGGSYEQCF. The CDR3 nucleotides read TGTGCCAGCAATAGCGGGGGGTCCTACGAGCAGTGCTTC.

Comment on this clonotype: A junction end diverges from the germline sequence, so it may reflect a read error. The chain is built from TRBV6-2 or TRBV6-3 and TRBJ2-6; D is tentatively TRBD1 or TRBD2 (5 bases each). CDR3 length equals 17 residues. CDR1 is MNHEY and CDR2 is SVGEGT in the germline V gene. CDR3 in amino acids: CASSYHPGTSEANVLTF. CDR3 bases: TGTGCCAGCAGTTACCATCCAGGGACCTCTGAGGCCAACGTCCTGACTTTC.

This clonotype was seen more than once but under ten times. The genes are TRBV6-6 and TRBJ2-4, with a possible D match to TRBD1 (6 bases). The CDR3 spans 15 residues. V was shortened by 4 bases and J by 4 bases, with 14 bases between the two germline ends. Germline V gene lookup returns CDR1 MNHNY and CDR2 SVGAGI (reference sequence). CDR3 protein: CASSSTRQGKNIQYF. CDR3 bases: TGTGCCAGCAGTTCTACTCGCCAGGGGAAAAACATTCAGTACTTC.

The chain recombines TRBV6-5 with TRBJ2-3, with a tentative D call TRBD1 (5 bases). The CDR3 runs 12 residues. In germline, CDR1 is MNHEY, CDR2 SVGAGI. The V and J ends lost 5 bases and 5 bases respectively, with 8 bases between them. The CDR3 region has the DNA TGTGCCAGCAGTAGGGGTGGAGATACGCAGTATTTT. Protein product: CASSRGGDTQYF.

There are a few counts of this clonotype. V usage is TRBV7-9 and J usage is TRBJ2-7, with 13 bases that match TRBD2. V lost 4 bases to trimming and J lost 0 bases; unmatched junction nucleotides: 9. The length of the CDR3 is 18 residues. From germline, CDR1 is SEHNR and CDR2 FQNEAQ (reference sequence). The CDR3 DNA is TGTGCCAGCAGCTCCCTCGGGACTAGCGGGGCCAGCTCCTACGAGCAGTACTTC. Protein sequence: CASSSLGTSGASSYEQYF.

This clonotype has more than one count but fewer than ten. V is TRBV6-5 and J is TRBJ2-7; 10 bases align to TRBD1. From germline, CDR1 is MNHEY and CDR2 SVGAGI. With V trimmed by 7 bases and J by 6 bases, 6 bases remained unmatched. The CDR3 covers 13 residues. CDR3 loop: CASIAGTGVEQYF. The CDR3 DNA reads TGTGCCAGCATCGCCGGGACAGGGGTCGAGCAGTACTTC.

The rearrangement uses TRBV7-2 and TRBJ1-2; 7 bases are shared with TRBD1. CDR3 length equals 14 residues. J was trimmed by 4 bases and V by 5 bases; bases with no gene match: 7. The germline CDR1 and CDR2 sequences are SGHTA and FQGNSA. As DNA, the CDR3 is TGTGCCAGCAGCCCCGGACAGGCCTTCTATGGCTACACCTTC. Encoded protein: CASSPGQAFYGYTF. Full variable domain (missing parts from reference TRBV7-2 and TRBJ1-2): GAGVSQSPSNKVTEKGKDVELRCDPISGHTALYWYRQSLGQGLEFLIYFQGNSAPDKSGLPSDRFSAERTGGSVSTLTIQRTQQEDSAVYLCASSPGQAFYGYTFGSGTRLTVV.

The chain combines TRBV4-1 with TRBJ1-2; TRBD1 matches 7 bases. This CDR3 has 16 amino acids. Germline V gene data show CDR1 as MGHRA and CDR2 as YSYEKL. V gave up 4 bases and J gave up 3 bases; unmatched junction bases: 11. The DNA of the CDR3 is TGCGCCAGCAGCCGAGACAGGGAATCGCCGCACTATGGCTACACCTTC. Translated, it gives CASSRDRESPHYGYTF.

The V call is TRBV5-1, the J call TRBJ2-5; maybe TRBD1 (5 bases). The CDR3 contains 15 residues. Germline V lookup: CDR1 SGHRS, CDR2 YFSETQ. Trimming took 2 bases from V and 5 from J, leaving 16 bases between them. Here the CDR3 reads CASSLLDSSGETQYF. In DNA form, the CDR3 reads TGCGCCAGCAGCTTACTTGACAGCTCGGGTGAGACCCAGTACTTC.

This clonotype was seen a handful of times. This chain links TRBV6-1 with TRBJ2-7; D may be TRBD2 (5 bases). The J call may be incorrect, as the DNA end agrees better with TRBJ2-5. The CDR3 loop spans 14 amino acids. Germline V gene sequence: CDR1 MNHNS, CDR2 SASEGT. Here the CDR3 DNA reads TGTGCCAGCAGCTCCCGCATGGGAGCAGAGACCCAGTACTTC. It yields the protein CASSSRMGAETQYF.

The V and J genes are TRBV28 and TRBJ2-1; 8 nucleotides line up with TRBD2. The germline gives CDR1 MDHEN, CDR2 SYDVKM. The CDR3 totals 16 residues. Trimming at V came to 2 bases and at J to 7 bases, leaving 10 bases not matched to a gene. This chain's CDR3 is CASSLRRRGAGNEQFF. The CDR3, as DNA: TGTGCCAGCAGTTTACGAAGGCGGGGGGCGGGGAATGAGCAGTTCTTC.